This T cell receptor beta chain was recorded in a study of T cells in Graves' hyperthyroidism and ophthalmopathy. Study-level points and caveats: The majority of expanded thyroid clonotypes above 0.001 also appeared in blood. A 13 V-J signature model discriminated ophthalmopathy versus stable hyperthyroidism.

RNA transcripts were the template for amplifying TCR beta CDR3 regions. A set of HTBI primers served as the primers for a first-round RT-PCR of the TCR CDR3. TCRdb re-derived calls from the multiplex PCR reads in MiXCR, one entry per CDR3 protein. The data show some 440,000 distinct CDR3 sequences, about a sixth seen once. V lost 1 base and J 0 bases, leaving 13 bases between the germline ends. Germline CDR1 LNHDA, CDR2 SQIVND (reference sequence). The CDR3 contains 17 residues. In regard to this clonotype: No antigen is known for it.

Over 18 months, lack of ophthalmopathy progression marked Graves' hyperthyroidism as stable. The hyperthyroidism was newly diagnosed and had lasted under 2 months; the patients were aged 18 to 65. The specimen was blood. The rearrangement uses TRBV19 and TRBJ2-1; no definite D call. This clonotype originated in a woman aged 18 to 35 with Graves' hyperthyroidism. The CDR3 reads CASSIVSAVSSYNEQFF. The DNA for the CDR3 is TGTGCCAGTAGTATAGTATCGGCGGTAAGCTCCTACAATGAGCAGTTCTTC. Drawing the rest from reference TRBV19 and TRBJ2-1, the complete variable domain is DGGITQSPKYLFRKEGQNVTLSCEQNLNHDAMYWYRQDPGQGLRLIYYSQIVNDFQKGDIAEGYSVSREKKESFPLTVTSAQKNPTAFYLCASSIVSAVSSYNEQFFGPGTRLTVL.